Given below is one TCR beta chain in context. The entry originates in a study of response to subunit inactivated influenza vaccine. TCRdb ran MiXCR on the RT-PCR reads and lists one entry per CDR3 protein. The sample includes 150,000 to 200,000 distinct CDR3 sequences, around 10% of them seen just once. Germline V gene data show CDR1 as ENHRY and CDR2 as SYGVKD. The CDR3 runs to 12 residues. With 10 bases removed from V and 6 bases from J, the gap between germline ends came to 16 bases. The chain is built from TRBV10-3 and TRBJ2-7; either TRBD1 or TRBD2 may fit D (5 bases each). The sequences come from CD8+ T cells sorted from PBMCs, collected about 23 months after vaccination. The TCR was taken from a man between 50 and 70 years old who received an inactivated influenza vaccine. CDR3 DNA sequence: TGTGCCACCGGGAACGAGGGGAGCGAGCAGTACTTC. Translating gives CATGNEGSEQYF.